The present entry profiles one TCR beta chain with its context. This sample is part of a study of blood T cell repertoires in COVID-19. Study-level background: Material from acute and convalescent COVID-19 was sourced from the United States, Italy and Spain. PBMCs, B-cell-depleted T cells, or T cells were the source of the cDNA or gDNA that made up the material.

As originally analysed: Estimates of nucleated cell counts were drawn from the amplification of reference gene primers. Produced via immunoSEQ multiplex PCR; TCRdb's table is partial and in-frame only. That table gives V, J and clone size, and the DNA gave D and trimming. The profile shows fewer than 200,000 clones, roughly nine tenths of them singletons. The germline V and J ends were trimmed by 8 bases and 0 bases, with 10 bases remaining between them. This CDR3 region has 14 residues. Germline CDR1 is ENHRY and CDR2 is SYGVKD. This chain uses TRBV10-3 with TRBJ2-2; TRBD2 is a possible D gene (7 bases). This sequence originates from a man aged 60-69 years with acute or convalescent COVID-19. Specimen: peripheral blood. In DNA form, the CDR3 reads TGTGCCATCCGGGGGGCCGCGAACACCGGGGAGCTGTTTTTT. Amino acids: CAIRGAANTGELFF.